The T cell receptor (beta chain) under discussion was sequenced for a study of T-cell reconstitution after alpha-beta-depleted transplantation in children. General study findings and limits: Surviving recipient T cells and intrathymic progenitors accounted for some patients' high TCRbeta diversity at day 60.

Unique molecular identifiers were built into the TCRbeta library. TCRdb independently ran MiXCR on the PCR reads; one entry per CDR3 protein. Of about 200,000 distinct CDR3 sequences listed, about 8.4% were seen once; the top ten hold roughly 35%. This clonotype was detected ten times or more. Its antigen is still unknown. CDR1 and CDR2 (germline): SGHTA, FQGTGA. This CDR3 comprises 13 residues. V dropped 3 bases and J dropped 5 bases, with 9 bases sitting between them. The sequences come from PBMCs, mostly from graft donor cells, collected 360 days after TCRalphabeta/CD19-depleted stem cell transplant. The source of this sequence is a male patient under 10 years old who had a stem cell transplant for acute myeloid leukemia, so the T cells may come from the graft donor. V usage is TRBV7-3 and J usage is TRBJ2-3; tentatively, D is TRBD2 (6 bases). CDR3 region: CASSFAGIDTQYF. The DNA for the CDR3 is TGTGCCAGCAGCTTCGCGGGAATAGATACGCAGTATTTT.